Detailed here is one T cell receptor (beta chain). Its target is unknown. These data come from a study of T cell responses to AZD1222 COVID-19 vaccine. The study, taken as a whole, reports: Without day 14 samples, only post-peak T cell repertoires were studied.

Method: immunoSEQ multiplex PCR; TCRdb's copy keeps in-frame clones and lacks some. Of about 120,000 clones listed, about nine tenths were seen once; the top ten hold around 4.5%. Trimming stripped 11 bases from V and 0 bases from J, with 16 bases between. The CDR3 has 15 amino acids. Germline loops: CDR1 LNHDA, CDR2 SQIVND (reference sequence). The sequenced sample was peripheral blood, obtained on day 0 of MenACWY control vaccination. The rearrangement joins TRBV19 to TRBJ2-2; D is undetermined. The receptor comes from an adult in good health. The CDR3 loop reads CAASPGTPNTGELFF. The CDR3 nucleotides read TGTGCCGCCAGCCCCGGCACCCCGAACACCGGGGAGCTGTTTTTT.